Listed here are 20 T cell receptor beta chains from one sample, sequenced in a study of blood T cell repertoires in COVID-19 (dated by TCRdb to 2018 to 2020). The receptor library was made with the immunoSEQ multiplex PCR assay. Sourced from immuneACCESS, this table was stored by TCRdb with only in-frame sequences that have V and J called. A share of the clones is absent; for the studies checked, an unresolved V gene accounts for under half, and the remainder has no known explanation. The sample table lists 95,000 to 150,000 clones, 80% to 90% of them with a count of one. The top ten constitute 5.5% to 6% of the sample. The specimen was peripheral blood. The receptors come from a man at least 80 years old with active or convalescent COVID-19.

CDR3 loop: CASSYGQGQNYGYTF. For the CDR3, the DNA is TGTGCCAGCAGCTATGGACAGGGGCAGAACTATGGCTACACCTTC. The V call is TRBV5-4, the J call TRBJ1-2; 9 positions match TRBD1. Germline V gives CDR1 SGHNT, CDR2 YYREEE (reference sequence). The CDR3 sequence is 15 residues long. The V segment lost 3 bases and the J segment 2 bases; nucleotides outside the gene matches: 5.

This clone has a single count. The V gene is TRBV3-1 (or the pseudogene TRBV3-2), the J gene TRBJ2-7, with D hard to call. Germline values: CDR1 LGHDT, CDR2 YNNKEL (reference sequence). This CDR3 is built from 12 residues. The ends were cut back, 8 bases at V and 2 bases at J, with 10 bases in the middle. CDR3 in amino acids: CASGAVTYEQYF. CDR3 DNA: TGTGCCAGCGGAGCAGTAACCTACGAGCAGTACTTC.

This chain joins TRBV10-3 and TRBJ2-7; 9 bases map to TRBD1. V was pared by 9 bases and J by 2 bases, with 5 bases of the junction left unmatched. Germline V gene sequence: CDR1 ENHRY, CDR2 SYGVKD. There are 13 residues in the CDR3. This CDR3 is CAMGQGGPYEQYF. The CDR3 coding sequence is TGTGCCATGGGACAGGGAGGGCCCTACGAGCAGTACTTC.

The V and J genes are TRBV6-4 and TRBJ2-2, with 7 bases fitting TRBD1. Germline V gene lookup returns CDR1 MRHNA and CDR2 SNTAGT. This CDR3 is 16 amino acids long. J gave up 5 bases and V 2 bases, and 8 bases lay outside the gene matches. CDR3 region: CASSDRQGVDTGELFF. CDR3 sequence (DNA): TGTGCCAGCAGTGACCGGCAGGGGGTAGATACCGGGGAGCTGTTTTTT.

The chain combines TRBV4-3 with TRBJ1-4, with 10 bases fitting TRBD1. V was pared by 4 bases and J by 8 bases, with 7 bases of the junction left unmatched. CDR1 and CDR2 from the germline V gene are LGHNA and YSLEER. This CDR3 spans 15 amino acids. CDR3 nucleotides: TGCGCCAGCAGCCCGAGGGGGACAGGGGACGAAAAACTGTTTTTT. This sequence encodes CASSPRGTGDEKLFF.

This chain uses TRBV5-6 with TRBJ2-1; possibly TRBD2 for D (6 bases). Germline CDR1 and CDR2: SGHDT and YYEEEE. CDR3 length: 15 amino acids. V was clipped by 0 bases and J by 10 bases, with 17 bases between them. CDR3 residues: CASSLAGTPPGEQFF. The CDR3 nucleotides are TGTGCCAGCAGCTTGGCAGGGACTCCTCCCGGGGAGCAGTTCTTC.

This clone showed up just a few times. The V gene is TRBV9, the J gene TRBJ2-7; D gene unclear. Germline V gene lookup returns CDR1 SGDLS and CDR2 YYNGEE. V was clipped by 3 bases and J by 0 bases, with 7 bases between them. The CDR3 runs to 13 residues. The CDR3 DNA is TGTGCCAGCAGCGAACCGAGCTCCTACGAGCAGTACTTC. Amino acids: CASSEPSSYEQYF.

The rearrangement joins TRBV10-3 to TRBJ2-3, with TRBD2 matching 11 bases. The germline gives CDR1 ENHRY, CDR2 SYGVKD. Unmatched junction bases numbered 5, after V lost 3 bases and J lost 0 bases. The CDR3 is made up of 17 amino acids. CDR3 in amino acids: CAISESLAGGSTDTQYF. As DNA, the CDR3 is TGTGCCATCAGTGAAAGTCTAGCGGGGGGTAGCACAGATACGCAGTATTTT.

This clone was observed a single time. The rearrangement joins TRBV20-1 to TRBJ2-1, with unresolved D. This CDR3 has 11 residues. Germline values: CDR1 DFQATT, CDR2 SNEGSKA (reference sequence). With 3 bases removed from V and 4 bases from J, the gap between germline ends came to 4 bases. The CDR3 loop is CSASQYNEQFF. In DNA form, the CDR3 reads TGCAGTGCTAGCCAGTACAATGAGCAGTTCTTC.

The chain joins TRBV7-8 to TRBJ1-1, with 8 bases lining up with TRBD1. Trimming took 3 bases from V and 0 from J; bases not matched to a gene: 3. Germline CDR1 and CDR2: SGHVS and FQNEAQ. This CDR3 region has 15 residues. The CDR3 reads CASSFRTGMNTEAFF. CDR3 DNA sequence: TGTGCCAGCAGCTTTCGGACAGGGATGAACACTGAAGCTTTCTTT.

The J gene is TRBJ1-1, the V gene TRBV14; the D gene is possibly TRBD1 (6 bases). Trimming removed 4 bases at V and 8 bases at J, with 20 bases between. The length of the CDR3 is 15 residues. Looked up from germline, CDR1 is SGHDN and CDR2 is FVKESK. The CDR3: CASSPQGGDLSEAFF. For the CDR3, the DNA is TGTGCCAGCAGCCCTCAAGGGGGAGACTTGAGCGAAGCTTTCTTT.

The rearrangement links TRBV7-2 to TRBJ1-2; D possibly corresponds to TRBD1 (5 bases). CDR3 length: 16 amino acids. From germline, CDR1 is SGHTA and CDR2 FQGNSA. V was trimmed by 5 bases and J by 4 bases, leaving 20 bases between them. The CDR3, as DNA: TGTGCCAGCAGCCGCCGGGACCCCCTGGGGGGCTATGGCTACACCTTC. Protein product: CASSRRDPLGGYGYTF.

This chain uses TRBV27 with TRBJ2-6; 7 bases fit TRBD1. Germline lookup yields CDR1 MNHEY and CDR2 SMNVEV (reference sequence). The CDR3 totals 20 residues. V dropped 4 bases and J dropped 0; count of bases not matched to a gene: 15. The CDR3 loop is CASSSNLPGTDISGANVLTF. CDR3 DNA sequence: TGTGCCAGCAGTTCCAATCTTCCCGGGACAGACATCTCTGGGGCCAACGTCCTGACTTTC.

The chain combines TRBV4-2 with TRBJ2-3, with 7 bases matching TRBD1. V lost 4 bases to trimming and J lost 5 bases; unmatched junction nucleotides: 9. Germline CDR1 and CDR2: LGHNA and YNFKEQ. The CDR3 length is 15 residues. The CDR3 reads CASSLDRDRKDTQYF. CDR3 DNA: TGTGCCAGCAGCCTTGACCGGGACAGAAAAGATACGCAGTATTTT.

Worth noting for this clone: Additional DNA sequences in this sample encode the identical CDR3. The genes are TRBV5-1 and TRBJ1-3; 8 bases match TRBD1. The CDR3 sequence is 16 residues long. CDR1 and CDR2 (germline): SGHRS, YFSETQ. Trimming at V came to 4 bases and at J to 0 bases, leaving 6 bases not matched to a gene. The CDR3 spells CASSGTGTGSGNTIYF. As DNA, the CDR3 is TGCGCCAGCAGCGGTACCGGGACAGGCTCTGGAAACACCATATATTTT.

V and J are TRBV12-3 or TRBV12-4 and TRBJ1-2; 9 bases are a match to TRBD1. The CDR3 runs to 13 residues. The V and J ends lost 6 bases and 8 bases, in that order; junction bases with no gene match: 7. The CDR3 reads CASRKGQGEGYTF. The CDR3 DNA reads TGTGCCAGCAGAAAGGGACAGGGAGAAGGCTACACCTTC.

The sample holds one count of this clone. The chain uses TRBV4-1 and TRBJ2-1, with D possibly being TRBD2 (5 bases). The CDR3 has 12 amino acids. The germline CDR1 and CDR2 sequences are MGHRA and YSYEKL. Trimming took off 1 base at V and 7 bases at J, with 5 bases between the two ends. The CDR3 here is CASSQAGNEQFF. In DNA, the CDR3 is TGCGCCAGCAGCCAAGCGGGAAATGAGCAGTTCTTC.

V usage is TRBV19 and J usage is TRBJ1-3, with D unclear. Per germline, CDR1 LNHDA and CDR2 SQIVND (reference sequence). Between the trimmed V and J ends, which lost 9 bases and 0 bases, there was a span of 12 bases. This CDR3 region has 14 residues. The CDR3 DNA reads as TGTGCCAGCCGTGGGGAGAACTCTGGAAACACCATATATTTT. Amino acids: CASRGENSGNTIYF. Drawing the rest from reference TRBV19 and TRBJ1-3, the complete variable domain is DGGITQSPKYLFRKEGQNVTLSCEQNLNHDAMYWYRQDPGQGLRLIYYSQIVNDFQKGDIAEGYSVSREKKESFPLTVTSAQKNPTAFYLCASRGENSGNTIYFGEGSWLTVV.

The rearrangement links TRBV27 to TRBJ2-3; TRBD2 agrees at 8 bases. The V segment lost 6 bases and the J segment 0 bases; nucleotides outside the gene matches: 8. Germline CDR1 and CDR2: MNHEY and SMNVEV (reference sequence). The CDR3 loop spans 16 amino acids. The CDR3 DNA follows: TGTGCCAGCAGGTGGGGGAAGCGGGGGAGCACAGATACGCAGTATTTT. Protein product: CASRWGKRGSTDTQYF.

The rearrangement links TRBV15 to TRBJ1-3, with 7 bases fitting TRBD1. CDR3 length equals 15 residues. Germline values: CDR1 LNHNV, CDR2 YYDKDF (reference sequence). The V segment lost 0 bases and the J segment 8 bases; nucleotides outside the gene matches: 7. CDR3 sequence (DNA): TGTGCCACCAGCAGAGATCGGTCAGGGGGTCACACCATATATTTT. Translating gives CATSRDRSGGHTIYF.